The source of this T cell receptor beta chain is a study of blood T cell repertoires in COVID-19. Study information: The cDNA or gDNA used as material had been derived from T cells, B-cell-depleted T cells, or PBMCs.

V was shortened by 3 bases and J by 6 bases, with 9 bases between the two germline ends. Germline V gene lookup returns CDR1 SGHTA and CDR2 FQGNSA. The length of the CDR3 is 13 residues. Assay used: immunoSEQ multiplex PCR; TCRdb lists only in-frame clones, some missing. The data hold around 250,000 clones, with 80% to 90% observed a single time. Material: peripheral blood. This TCR was sampled from a man in his sixties with acute or convalescent COVID-19. This chain links TRBV7-2 with TRBJ2-1; a possible D gene is TRBD2 (5 bases). CDR3 protein: CASSFGVPNEQFF. The DNA for the CDR3 is TGTGCCAGCAGCTTCGGGGTTCCCAATGAGCAGTTCTTC.